These T cell receptor beta chains were read from a single sample in a study of CD8+ T cells in alopecia areata. Clones were read by immunoSEQ multiplex PCR, and TCRdb kept only the in-frame ones, dropping some. In the table there are more than 200,000 clones, approximately 70% of which are singletons. The material was CD4+ T cells sorted from blood, obtained around week 46, from a patient treated with tofacitinib. The receptors come from a human donor with alopecia areata. Each CDR3 is given with its conserved first and last residue. D genes are given only for firm matches. Part of the rows lack a size; the others show once, few, many or a class for expanded clones.

-,-,TRBV27,TRBJ2-5,CASSFRSNGRETQYF,TGTGCCAGCAGTTTTCGGAGCAATGGTCGGGAGACCCAGTACTTC
-,-,TRBV7-2,TRBJ2-7,CASSLGPTAVPYEQYF,TGTGCCAGCAGCTTAGGGCCCACGGCAGTCCCCTACGAGCAGTACTTC
-,-,TRBV5-6,TRBJ2-2,CASSPGGFNTGELFF,TGTGCCAGCAGCCCGGGGGGCTTTAACACCGGGGAGCTGTTTTTT
-,-,TRBV25-1,TRBJ1-1,CASRSHSGGGGTEAFF,TGTGCCAGCAGATCCCACTCAGGCGGGGGCGGCACTGAAGCTTTCTTT
-,-,TRBV29-1,TRBJ1-4,CSFRGDDEKLFF,TGCAGCTTCCGGGGGGACGATGAAAAACTGTTTTTT
TRBD1,-,TRBV6-1,TRBJ2-7,CASSEAGTGLYEQYF,TGTGCCAGCAGTGAAGCCGGGACAGGCCTCTACGAGCAGTACTTC
TRBD1,-,TRBV2,TRBJ2-3,CASTLTGVTDTQYF,TGTGCCAGCACTTTGACAGGGGTCACAGATACGCAGTATTTT
TRBD1,-,TRBV19,TRBJ1-6,CASRGTAYSPLHF,TGTGCCAGTAGAGGGACAGCATATTCACCCCTCCACTTT
-,-,TRBV6-1,TRBJ1-2,CASTEGGVRGGYTF,TGTGCCAGCACGGAGGGAGGGGTCAGAGGTGGCTACACCTTC
-,-,TRBV27,TRBJ2-3,CASSKAGVTDTQYF,TGTGCCAGCAGTAAAGCAGGGGTAACAGATACGCAGTATTTT
-,-,TRBV29-1,TRBJ1-1,CSVEERGTEAFF,TGCAGCGTTGAAGAGAGAGGGACTGAAGCTTTCTTT
-,-,TRBV7-2,TRBJ2-3,CASSFWSGTDTQYF,TGTGCCAGCAGCTTTTGGTCGGGGACAGATACGCAGTATTTT
-,-,TRBV19,TRBJ1-1,CASTPRGDTEAFF,TGTGCCAGTACCCCGCGGGGAGATACTGAAGCTTTCTTT
-,-,TRBV5-1,TRBJ1-1,CASSPKAGTHTEAFF,TGCGCCAGCAGCCCCAAGGCCGGGACACATACTGAAGCTTTCTTT
-,-,TRBV9,TRBJ2-7,CASSPRSGQPPYEQYF,TGTGCCAGCAGCCCCCGCAGCGGACAGCCGCCTTACGAGCAGTACTTC
TRBD1,-,TRBV7-3,TRBJ1-2,CASSGDRGSGYTF,TGTGCCAGCAGCGGCGACAGGGGTTCTGGCTACACCTTC
-,-,TRBV30,TRBJ2-5,CAWKVRGETQYF,TGTGCCTGGAAGGTCCGGGGGGAGACCCAGTACTTC
-,few,TRBV29-1,TRBJ2-7,CSASFQPAYEQYF,TGCAGCGCCAGCTTTCAACCCGCCTACGAGCAGTACTTC
TRBD2,-,TRBV29-1,TRBJ2-3,CSVTGTSGGTDTQYF,TGCAGCGTTACCGGGACTAGCGGGGGCACAGATACGCAGTATTTT
TRBD1,-,TRBV29-1,TRBJ1-2,CSLDRAYGYTF,TGCAGCTTAGACAGGGCCTATGGCTACACCTTC
-,-,TRBV29-1,TRBJ1-4,CSVAASGIEKLFF,TGCAGCGTTGCCGCAAGTGGGATCGAAAAACTGTTTTTT
-,-,TRBV27,TRBJ2-7,CASSFAGPPYEQYF,TGTGCCAGCAGTTTTGCAGGGCCACCCTACGAGCAGTACTTC
-,-,TRBV5-1,TRBJ1-2,CASSPEDAYGYTF,TGCGCCAGCAGCCCGGAGGACGCCTATGGCTACACCTTC
-,-,TRBV5-1,TRBJ2-7,CASSPLKADPSYEQYF,TGCGCCAGCAGCCCATTGAAGGCGGACCCCTCCTACGAGCAGTACTTC
-,once,TRBV30,TRBJ1-5,CAWSSRGISYSNQPQHF,TGTGCCTGGAGTAGTCGAGGGATCTCCTATAGCAATCAGCCCCAGCATTTT
TRBD1,-,TRBV28,TRBJ2-5,CASKQQGVETQYF,TGTGCCAGCAAACAACAGGGGGTAGAGACCCAGTACTTC
TRBD1,many,TRBV29-1,TRBJ1-1,CTGQVALSTSEAFF,TGCACGGGACAGGTAGCTCTTAGTACATCTGAAGCTTTCTTT
TRBD2,-,TRBV30,TRBJ2-6,CAWSAGGPGGANVLTF,TGTGCCTGGAGCGCGGGGGGGCCTGGAGGGGCCAACGTCCTGACTTTC
-,-,TRBV5-1,TRBJ2-5,CASSWQGIRSANQETQYF,TGCGCCAGCAGCTGGCAGGGAATACGTTCTGCCAACCAAGAGACCCAGTACTTC
-,few,TRBV30,TRBJ1-1,CAWSTRTNTEAFF,TGTGCCTGGAGTACACGGACGAACACTGAAGCTTTCTTT
-,-,TRBV11-2,TRBJ1-6,CASSSQAQGNSPLHF,TGTGCCAGCAGCTCACAGGCTCAGGGTAATTCACCCCTCCACTTT